This T cell receptor (beta chain) comes out of a study of blood T cell repertoires in COVID-19. The method was immunoSEQ multiplex PCR; TCRdb's version includes in-frame clones alone and lacks a portion of them. The data contain 150,000 to 200,000 clones, about 84% of them singletons. V gave up 6 bases and J gave up 8 bases; unmatched junction bases: 12. The germline V gene has CDR1 SQVTM and CDR2 ANQGSEA. The CDR3 runs 14 residues. This receptor was obtained from a woman between 40 and 50 years old with acute COVID-19. The rearrangement joins TRBV29-1 to TRBJ2-1, with 8 bases matching TRBD2. The material sequenced was PBMCs or T cells enriched from blood (not recorded which). The DNA of the CDR3 is TGCAGCGTCGCCTCCGGGAGGGCTGGGGATGAGCAGTTCTTC. Protein sequence: CSVASGRAGDEQFF.